The 7 T cell receptor beta chains below all came from one sample that was sequenced in a study of cytomegalovirus exposure and HLA in healthy donors. Primers included in the PCR were 60 Vbeta and 13 Jbeta primers. The method was immunoSEQ multiplex PCR; TCRdb's version includes in-frame clones alone and lacks a portion of them. Of about 55,000 clones listed, around 78% are singletons. Material: PBMCs. Receptor source: a female donor in good health and CMV-seronegative.

The chain couples TRBV2 to TRBJ1-2, with D perhaps TRBD1 (5 bases). The CDR3 has 14 residues. Deletions cut 0 bases from V and 8 bases from J, with 13 bases between. CDR1 and CDR2 (germline): SNHLY, FYNNEI. The CDR3 region is CASSEAGVKKGYTF. The CDR3 nucleotides are TGTGCCAGCAGTGAAGCAGGGGTAAAAAAAGGCTACACCTTC.

The V gene is TRBV9, the J gene TRBJ1-2, with a weak D call TRBD1 (6 bases). Germline CDR1 is SGDLS and CDR2 is YYNGEE. The CDR3 length is 15 residues. V was pared by 3 bases and J by 1 base, with 13 bases between. CDR3 loop: CASSAPQGVNYGYTF. The CDR3 bases are TGTGCCAGCAGCGCCCCACAGGGAGTTAACTATGGCTACACCTTC.

This chain uses TRBV7-8 with TRBJ2-2; 7 nucleotides line up with TRBD1. Looked up from germline, CDR1 is SGHVS and CDR2 is FQNEAQ. V lost 10 bases to trimming and J lost 1 base; unmatched junction nucleotides: 3. The CDR3 runs to 13 residues. The CDR3 DNA reads TGTGCCACCCGGACAGGGAACACCGGGGAGCTGTTTTTT. Encoded protein: CATRTGNTGELFF.

V is TRBV5-1 and J is TRBJ2-3; D perhaps matches TRBD2 (5 bases). The CDR3 length is 15 residues. Trimming pared 2 bases from V and 3 bases from J, leaving 13 bases between. Germline CDR1 is SGHRS and CDR2 is YFSETQ. The chain's CDR3 is CASSFNGVGTDTQYF. CDR3 bases: TGCGCCAGCAGCTTTAACGGGGTTGGGACAGATACGCAGTATTTT.

This sequence joins TRBV6-5 and TRBJ1-2; 12 bases fit TRBD1. J gave up 2 bases and V 5 bases, and 3 bases lay outside the gene matches. The germline gives CDR1 MNHEY, CDR2 SVGAGI. The CDR3 runs 15 residues. The CDR3 nucleotides read TGTGCCAGCAGTCGGGACAGGGGGCGCAACTATGGCTACACCTTC. This encodes CASSRDRGRNYGYTF.

The rearrangement uses TRBV4-1 and TRBJ1-4; 7 bases agree with TRBD1. The trim removed 4 bases at V and 10 bases at J, leaving 9 bases unmatched. The length of the CDR3 is 14 residues. Germline values: CDR1 MGHRA, CDR2 YSYEKL. The CDR3: CASSPDREWPKLFF. CDR3 in DNA: TGCGCCAGCAGCCCAGACAGGGAATGGCCAAAACTGTTTTTT.

The DNA for the CDR3 is TGTGCCAGCAGTTACTTACAGGGAGTGAACACTGAAGCTTTCTTT. This codes for CASSYLQGVNTEAFF. The chain has TRBV6-5 and TRBJ1-1; weak D call: TRBD1 (6 bases). V lost 1 base to trimming and J lost 0 bases, with 9 bases between them. This CDR3 comprises 15 residues. CDR1 is MNHEY and CDR2 is SVGAGI in the germline V gene.